These 23 T cell receptor beta chains came from one sample sequenced in a study of control samples from healthy donors and cancer patients. Here immunoSEQ multiplex PCR was the method, and the copy in TCRdb shows in-frame clones only, minus some. The sample includes some 150,000 clones, around 90% seen only once; the top ten take 4.9%. Sequenced: blood. The source of these receptors is a man between 25 and 39 years old in good health.

This clone appeared a single time. The chain combines TRBV11-1 with TRBJ2-2, with TRBD2 matching 8 bases. Trimming took 4 bases from V and 6 from J; bases not matched to a gene: 10. The CDR3 runs 16 residues. Germline lookup yields CDR1 SGHAT and CDR2 FQDESV (reference sequence). CDR3 sequence (DNA): TGTGCCAGCAGCTCTCGGGGGGGTAGGGAAGCCGGGGAGCTGTTTTTT. It encodes CASSSRGGREAGELFF.

This chain joins TRBV6-1 and TRBJ1-2; no reliable D call. V shed 1 base and J shed 8 bases, with 11 bases lying between them. Germline CDR1 and CDR2: MNHNS and SASEGT. The CDR3 runs to 13 residues. Written as DNA, the CDR3 is TGTGCCAGCAGTGAAGGGGAGGGAACCGGCTACACCTTC. Protein product: CASSEGEGTGYTF.

V gene TRBV18 combines with J gene TRBJ2-5, with 11 bases lining up with TRBD2. CDR1 KGHSH and CDR2 LQKENI come from the germline V gene. The V and J ends lost 1 base and 1 base, in that order; junction bases with no gene match: 8. The CDR3 consists of 18 residues. The CDR3 protein is CASSPREASGRPQETQYF. DNA of the CDR3: TGTGCCAGCTCACCACGGGAGGCTAGCGGGAGGCCCCAAGAGACCCAGTACTTC.

The chain carries TRBV4-2 and TRBJ1-1; TRBD1 matches at 8 bases. The V gene end was trimmed by 0 bases and the J gene end by 5 bases; junction bases not matched to a gene: 11. The CDR3 has 17 amino acids. The germline gives CDR1 LGHNA, CDR2 YNFKEQ. The CDR3, as DNA: TGTGCCAGCAGCCAAGAATCGACTTACCAGGGGGCGACTGAAGCTTTCTTT. This translates into CASSQESTYQGATEAFF.

The chain recombines TRBV7-3 with TRBJ2-3; maybe TRBD2 (7 bases). V shed 5 bases and J shed 4 bases, with 19 bases lying between them. The CDR3 has 16 residues. Germline values: CDR1 SGHTA, CDR2 FQGTGA. In nucleotides, the CDR3 is TGTGCCAGCAGCCCGACGGACGTAGGGGGGGCAGATACGCAGTATTTT. Amino acid sequence: CASSPTDVGGADTQYF.

The chain couples TRBV4-2 to TRBJ2-7; 12 positions agree with TRBD2. V shed 0 bases, J shed 2 bases, and the junction held 2 bases outside the gene matches. CDR3 length: 16 residues. Germline V gene sequence: CDR1 LGHNA, CDR2 YNFKEQ. The CDR3 sequence is CASSQETSGGPYEQYF. CDR3 DNA: TGTGCCAGCAGCCAAGAGACTAGCGGGGGCCCCTACGAGCAGTACTTC.

The chain couples TRBV5-6 to TRBJ1-1; TRBD1 agrees at 10 bases. The V segment lost 3 bases and the J segment 6 bases; nucleotides outside the gene matches: 5. This CDR3 comprises 14 residues. CDR1 is SGHDT and CDR2 is YYEEEE in the germline V gene. This CDR3 reads CASSWDRGTAEAFF. The CDR3 DNA sequence: TGTGCCAGCAGCTGGGACAGGGGAACCGCTGAAGCTTTCTTT. The full variable domain, with the rest looked up from reference TRBV5-6 and TRBJ1-1, is DAGVTQSPTHLIKTRGQQVTLRCSPKSGHDTVSWYQQALGQGPQFIFQYYEEEERQRGNFPDRFSGHQFPNYSSELNVNALLLGDSALYLCASSWDRGTAEAFFGQGTRLTVV.

The chain has TRBV6-5 and TRBJ2-2; D is unclear. The CDR3 is 12 residues long. Germline V gives CDR1 MNHEY, CDR2 SVGAGI. The germline V and J ends were trimmed by 10 bases and 4 bases, with 10 bases remaining between them. CDR3 protein: CATAPGTGELFF. Here the CDR3 DNA reads TGTGCCACGGCTCCGGGCACCGGGGAGCTGTTTTTT.

This clone showed up just once. The CDR3 loop is CASSELAGGLDTQYF. As DNA, the CDR3 is TGTGCCAGCAGTGAACTAGCGGGAGGGTTAGATACGCAGTATTTT. The rearrangement joins TRBV2 to TRBJ2-3; 12 nucleotides agree with TRBD2. Germline V gene data show CDR1 as SNHLY and CDR2 as FYNNEI. This CDR3 region has 15 residues. The trim removed 2 bases at V and 5 bases at J, leaving 2 bases unmatched. Using reference TRBV2 and TRBJ2-3 for the parts outside the CDR3, the full variable domain is EPEVTQTPSHQVTQMGQEVILRCVPISNHLYFYWYRQILGQKVEFLVSFYNNEISEKSEIFDDQFSVERPDGSNFTLKIRSTKLEDSAMYFCASSELAGGLDTQYFGPGTRLTVL.

This clone appeared once. This chain joins TRBV7-3 and TRBJ1-2; D not certain. V dropped 2 bases and J dropped 6 bases, with 10 bases sitting between them. The CDR3 is 13 amino acids. Germline lookup yields CDR1 SGHTA and CDR2 FQGTGA. CDR3 bases: TGTGCCAGCAGCTTATCTGTGGGAAATGGCTACACCTTC. This gives the protein CASSLSVGNGYTF.

The rearrangement joins TRBV6-1 to TRBJ2-7, with D hard to call. Germline CDR1 is MNHNS and CDR2 is SASEGT. Trimming shortened V by 1 base and J by 3 bases, and 13 bases separated the two germline ends. The CDR3 runs 15 residues. CDR3 DNA: TGTGCCAGCAGTGAAGTCGGCAATGCGGTCTACGAGCAGTACTTC. Residues: CASSEVGNAVYEQYF.

The genes are TRBV14 and TRBJ2-7; 8 nucleotides align to TRBD1. This CDR3 region has 15 residues. The V gene end was trimmed by 4 bases and the J gene end by 0 bases; junction bases not matched to a gene: 5. Per germline, CDR1 SGHDN and CDR2 FVKESK. DNA for the CDR3: TGTGCCAGCAGCCCGAGACAGGGGATCTCCTACGAGCAGTACTTC. Translating gives CASSPRQGISYEQYF.

CDR3 sequence reads: CASGTGAQPQHF. The CDR3 DNA reads as TGTGCCAGCGGGACAGGGGCCCAGCCCCAGCATTTT. This chain joins TRBV10-3 and TRBJ1-5; TRBD1 agrees at 10 bases. The CDR3 totals 12 residues. Looked up from germline, CDR1 is ENHRY and CDR2 is SYGVKD. V lost 10 bases to trimming and J lost 7 bases; unmatched junction nucleotides: 4.

V is TRBV7-3 and J is TRBJ2-2; a possible D gene is TRBD2 (5 bases). Trimming removed 5 bases at V and 4 bases at J, with 14 bases between. Germline V CDR1 and CDR2: SGHTA, FQGTGA. This CDR3 has 15 residues. The CDR3 DNA reads TGTGCCAGCAGCCCAAGCACCGCGGGCACCGGGGAGCTGTTTTTT. The encoded protein is CASSPSTAGTGELFF.

The chain combines TRBV7-9 with TRBJ2-7, with 7 bases that match TRBD1. The V gene end was trimmed by 3 bases and the J gene end by 5 bases; junction bases not matched to a gene: 1. The CDR3 runs to 12 residues. CDR1 SEHNR and CDR2 FQNEAQ come from the germline V gene (reference sequence). The CDR3 reads CASSFDRDEQYF. As DNA, the CDR3 is TGTGCCAGCAGCTTTGACAGGGACGAGCAGTACTTC.

The chain is built from TRBV7-2 and TRBJ2-3; possibly TRBD2 for D (5 bases). The V gene lost 1 base and the J gene lost 4 bases, with 9 bases spanning the gap. Germline V gene lookup returns CDR1 SGHTA and CDR2 FQGNSA. The CDR3 contains 14 residues. The CDR3 reads CASSLELAPDTQYF. CDR3 in DNA: TGTGCCAGCAGCTTAGAGCTAGCTCCAGATACGCAGTATTTT.

The count of this clone is one. The chain links TRBV9 to TRBJ2-3; TRBD2 aligns across 12 bases. The length of the CDR3 is 16 residues. Germline CDR1 reads SGDLS; CDR2 reads YYNGEE. V shed 3 bases, J shed 4 bases, and the junction held 6 bases outside the gene matches. The CDR3, as DNA: TGTGCCAGCAGCGCTACGCTAGCGGGGGGGCCAGATACGCAGTATTTT. Translated, it gives CASSATLAGGPDTQYF. The whole variable domain, filled in from reference TRBV9 and TRBJ2-3, reads DSGVTQTPKHLITATGQRVTLRCSPRSGDLSVYWYQQSLDQGLQFLIQYYNGEERAKGNILERFSAQQFPDLHSELNLSSLELGDSALYFCASSATLAGGPDTQYFGPGTRLTVL.

The chain uses TRBV12-3 or TRBV12-4 and TRBJ1-1; D is ambiguous. The CDR3 is 12 residues long. Trimming removed 7 bases at V and 7 bases at J, with 13 bases between. This CDR3 reads CASTSRTGEAFF. For the CDR3, the DNA is TGTGCCAGCACTTCTAGGACGGGTGAAGCTTTCTTT.

CDR3 coding DNA: TGTGCCAGCAGCCGAGGGGACATGCGGGGGCCAGATACGCAGTATTTT. Its translation: CASSRGDMRGPDTQYF. This chain joins TRBV3-1 (or the pseudogene TRBV3-2) and TRBJ2-3; possibly TRBD2 for D (7 bases). Germline V gene sequence: CDR1 LGHDT, CDR2 YNNKEL (reference sequence). Trimming removed 4 bases at V and 4 bases at J, with 18 bases between. The CDR3 length is 16 residues.

The chain employs TRBV7-6 and TRBJ2-5; TRBD2 aligns across 8 bases. Losses at the gene ends were 5 bases for V and 2 bases for J; bases not matched to a gene: 7. CDR1 SGHVS and CDR2 FNYEAQ come from the germline V gene. The CDR3 totals 15 residues. The CDR3 sequence: CASSVLAGTQETQYF. CDR3 in DNA: TGTGCCAGCAGCGTCCTAGCGGGTACACAAGAGACCCAGTACTTC. The whole variable domain, remainder taken from reference TRBV7-6 and TRBJ2-5, is GAGVSQSPRYKVTKRGQDVALRCDPISGHVSLYWYRQALGQGPEFLTYFNYEAQQDKSGLPNDRFSAERPEGSISTLTIQRTEQRDSAMYRCASSVLAGTQETQYFGPGTRLLVL.

The chain carries TRBV21-1 and TRBJ1-5; the DNA was not used to check the table's D call, TRBD1. TRBV21-1 is classified as a pseudogene. The CDR3 covers 17 residues. CDR3 nucleotides: TGTGCCAGCAGCCCCAAGACCTCGGACAGGGAGGGTCAGCCCCAGCATTTT. Amino acids: CASSPKTSDREGQPQHF.

V and J are TRBV19 and TRBJ2-5; 12 nucleotides match TRBD2. Looked up from germline, CDR1 is LNHDA and CDR2 is SQIVND (reference sequence). The CDR3 extends over 14 amino acids. The trim removed 7 bases at V and 4 bases at J, leaving 4 bases unmatched. Here the CDR3 DNA reads TGTGCCAGTACCCCGGGACTAGCGGGAGAGACCCAGTACTTC. This gives the protein CASTPGLAGETQYF.

The chain links TRBV7-3 to TRBJ2-1, with a tentative D call TRBD2 (6 bases). The CDR3 sequence is 15 residues long. With 5 bases removed from V and 3 bases from J, the gap between germline ends came to 14 bases. CDR1 and CDR2 from the germline V gene are SGHTA and FQGTGA. The CDR3 nucleotides read TGTGCCAGCAGCCCAAATGGAGGGGTCTACAATGAGCAGTTCTTC. Translation: CASSPNGGVYNEQFF.